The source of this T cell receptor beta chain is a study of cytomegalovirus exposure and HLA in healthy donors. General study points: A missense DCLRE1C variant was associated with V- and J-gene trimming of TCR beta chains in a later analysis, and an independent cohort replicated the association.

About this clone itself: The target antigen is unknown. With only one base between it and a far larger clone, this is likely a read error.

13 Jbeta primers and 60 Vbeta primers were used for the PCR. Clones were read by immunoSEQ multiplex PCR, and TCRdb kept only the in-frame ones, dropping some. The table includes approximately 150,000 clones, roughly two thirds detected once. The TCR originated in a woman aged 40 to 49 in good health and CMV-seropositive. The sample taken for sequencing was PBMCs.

The CDR3 sequence: CASSLTGLASTGELFF. Here the CDR3 DNA reads TGTGCCAGCAGCTTAACTGGACTCGCGAGCACCGGGGAGCTGTTTTTT. The rearrangement uses TRBV5-6 and TRBJ2-2, with a weak D call TRBD2 (5 bases). The CDR3 has 16 amino acids. CDR1 is SGHDT, CDR2 YYEEEE, per germline. Between the trimmed V and J ends, which lost 2 bases and 4 bases, there was a span of 15 bases.